The rows below give T cell receptor beta chains drawn from one sample of a study of T cell changes during pregnancy in multiple sclerosis. Profiling relied on immunoSEQ multiplex PCR, and the TCRdb table lists in-frame clones only, not all of them. The sample carries around 74,000 clones, roughly nine tenths recorded once. This material consisted of peripheral blood, taken before pregnancy. Source of these receptors: a female donor with multiple sclerosis, enrolled in a pregnancy study. Both conserved end residues are part of each CDR3. The D gene is left open where the match is weak. Size is stated for part of the rows, as once, few or many counts, or as a class when the clone is expanded.

d_gene,j_gene,abundance,v_gene,len,CDR3aa,CDR3nt
TRBD2,TRBJ2-2,-,TRBV6-5,16,CASSYPSGSGTGELFF,TGTGCCAGCAGTTACCCTAGCGGGAGTGGAACCGGGGAGCTGTTTTTT
-,TRBJ1-5,-,TRBV4-1,16,CASSQDGAGGDQPQHF,TGCGCCAGCAGCCAAGATGGGGCCGGCGGGGATCAGCCCCAGCATTTT
-,TRBJ1-5,-,TRBV6-1,15,CASRSNMLSNQPQHF,TGTGCCAGCAGGAGCAATATGTTAAGCAATCAGCCCCAGCATTTT
TRBD2,TRBJ2-7,-,TRBV6-1,15,CASRSGTSVFYEQYF,TGTGCCAGCAGATCCGGGACTAGTGTATTCTACGAGCAGTACTTC
-,TRBJ1-1,-,TRBV7-6,12,CASSSEATEAFF,TGTGCCAGCAGCTCAGAGGCCACTGAAGCTTTCTTT
-,TRBJ2-1,-,TRBV12-5,13,CASGLVAYNEQFF,TGTGCTAGTGGTTTGGTAGCGTACAATGAGCAGTTCTTC
TRBD1,TRBJ1-1,-,TRBV19,17,CASSILRQGLRNTEAFF,TGTGCCAGTAGTATTCTCCGACAGGGCTTGAGGAACACTGAAGCTTTCTTT
-,TRBJ1-1,-,TRBV11-3,13,CASGRRQDTEAFF,TGTGCCAGTGGTCGAAGGCAGGACACTGAAGCTTTCTTT
TRBD1,TRBJ2-2,once,TRBV29-1,13,CSVTGVNTGELFF,TGCAGCGTTACAGGGGTGAACACCGGGGAGCTGTTTTTT
-,TRBJ2-2,-,TRBV11-3,15,CASSPGTQRTGELFF,TGTGCCAGCAGCCCAGGGACTCAGCGGACCGGGGAGCTGTTTTTT
-,TRBJ1-4,-,TRBV7-8,12,CASREGGEKLFF,TGTGCCAGCCGAGAGGGAGGCGAAAAACTGTTTTTT
-,TRBJ2-1,-,TRBV19,15,CASRLVRGAENEQFF,TGTGCCAGTAGATTAGTGCGGGGCGCAGAGAATGAGCAGTTCTTC
TRBD1,TRBJ2-1,-,TRBV25-1,16,CASSEYGTGRDNEQFF,TGTGCCAGCAGTGAATACGGGACAGGGAGGGACAATGAGCAGTTCTTC
TRBD1,TRBJ1-2,few,TRBV6-5,13,CASSGDRSYGYTF,TGTGCCAGCAGTGGGGACAGATCCTATGGCTACACCTTC
-,TRBJ1-4,-,TRBV5-1,15,CASRLGPRGHEKLFF,TGCGCCAGCAGATTGGGACCTAGAGGGCATGAAAAACTGTTTTTT
-,TRBJ1-4,-,TRBV30,15,CAWSREGLGNEKLFF,TGTGCCTGGAGTAGAGAGGGACTTGGGAATGAAAAACTGTTTTTT
-,TRBJ2-1,few,TRBV25-1,11,CASSWGGEQFF,TGTGCCAGCAGTTGGGGAGGCGAGCAGTTCTTC
-,TRBJ1-2,-,TRBV19,13,CASSIQQTGGYTF,TGTGCCAGTAGTATCCAACAGACGGGAGGCTACACCTTC
TRBD1,TRBJ1-4,-,TRBV9,14,CASSVGQGNEKLFF,TGTGCCAGCAGCGTAGGACAGGGGAATGAAAAACTGTTTTTT
TRBD2,TRBJ2-5,-,TRBV2,17,CASSPRLAGGPQETQYF,TGTGCCAGCAGTCCTAGACTAGCGGGGGGCCCACAGGAGACCCAGTACTTC
-,TRBJ2-7,-,TRBV2,14,CASREIQVAYEQYF,TGTGCCAGCAGGGAAATACAAGTGGCCTACGAGCAGTACTTC
-,TRBJ2-7,-,TRBV7-8,13,CASSLAEWSVEYF,TGTGCCAGCAGCTTAGCGGAGTGGTCAGTAGAGTACTTC
-,TRBJ2-7,-,TRBV11-2,13,CASSALQGSEQYF,TGTGCCAGCAGCGCCCTTCAGGGGAGCGAGCAGTACTTC
TRBD1,TRBJ1-2,-,TRBV19,13,CASSVDRTYGYTF,TGTGCCAGTAGTGTGGACAGGACTTATGGCTACACCTTC
-,TRBJ1-3,few,TRBV25-1,15,CASSDELDSGNTIYF,TGTGCCAGCAGTGACGAGCTAGACTCTGGAAACACCATATATTTT
-,TRBJ1-1,once,TRBV7-2,13,CASSLQLNTEAFF,TGTGCCAGCAGCTTACAGTTGAACACTGAAGCTTTCTTT
-,TRBJ1-5,-,TRBV30,13,CAWIRGENQPQHF,TGTGCCTGGATCCGGGGGGAGAATCAGCCCCAGCATTTT
TRBD2,TRBJ2-3,-,TRBV5-1,16,CASGLAGADLGDTQYF,TGCGCCAGCGGACTAGCGGGGGCCGACTTGGGAGATACGCAGTATTTT
-,TRBJ1-2,-,TRBV21-1,14,CASAHGTGGGGYTF,TGTGCCAGCGCCCACGGGACAGGGGGAGGTGGCTACACCTTC
-,TRBJ2-7,-,TRBV11-2,15,CASSLSPGGSYEQYF,TGTGCCAGCAGCTTATCGCCAGGGGGGAGTTACGAGCAGTACTTC
TRBD1,TRBJ2-5,-,TRBV28,16,CASSGGTGRYQETQYF,TGTGCCAGCAGTGGGGGGACAGGCCGGTACCAAGAGACCCAGTACTTC
TRBD1,TRBJ2-5,-,TRBV6-1,14,CASSGTGKKETQYF,TGTGCCAGCAGTGGGACAGGGAAGAAGGAGACCCAGTACTTC
TRBD1,TRBJ2-1,few,TRBV9,15,CASSVRGTADNEQFF,TGTGCCAGCAGCGTGAGGGGGACAGCCGACAATGAGCAGTTCTTC
-,TRBJ1-1,-,TRBV13,13,CASSLPAGTEAFF,TGTGCCAGCAGCTTACCCGCCGGGACTGAAGCTTTCTTT
-,TRBJ2-3,-,TRBV6-5,15,CASSAGTGETDTQYF,TGTGCCAGCAGTGCCGGGACTGGAGAAACAGATACGCAGTATTTT
TRBD2,TRBJ2-1,-,TRBV6-4,14,CASSDRGLAGEQFF,TGTGCCAGCAGTGACCGGGGACTAGCCGGTGAGCAGTTCTTC
TRBD2,TRBJ2-1,-,TRBV7-9,15,CASSFRQGGSNEQFF,TGTGCCAGCAGCTTCCGGCAAGGCGGGAGCAATGAGCAGTTCTTC